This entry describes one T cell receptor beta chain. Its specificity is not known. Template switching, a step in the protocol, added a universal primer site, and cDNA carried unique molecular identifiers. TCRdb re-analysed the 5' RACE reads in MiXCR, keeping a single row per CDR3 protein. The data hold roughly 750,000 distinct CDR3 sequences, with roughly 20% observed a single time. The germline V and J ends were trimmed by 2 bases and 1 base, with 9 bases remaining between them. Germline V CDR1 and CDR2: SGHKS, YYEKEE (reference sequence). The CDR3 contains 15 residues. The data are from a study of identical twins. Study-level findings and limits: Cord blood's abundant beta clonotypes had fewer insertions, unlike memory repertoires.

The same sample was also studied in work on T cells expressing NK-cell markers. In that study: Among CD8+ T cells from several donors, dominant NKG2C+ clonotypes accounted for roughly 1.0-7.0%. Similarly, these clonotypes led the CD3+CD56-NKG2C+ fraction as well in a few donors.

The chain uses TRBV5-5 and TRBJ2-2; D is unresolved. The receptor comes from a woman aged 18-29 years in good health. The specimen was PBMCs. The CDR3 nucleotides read TGTGCCAGCAGCTTACTCTTAGAGAACACCGGGGAGCTGTTTTTT. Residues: CASSLLLENTGELFF.